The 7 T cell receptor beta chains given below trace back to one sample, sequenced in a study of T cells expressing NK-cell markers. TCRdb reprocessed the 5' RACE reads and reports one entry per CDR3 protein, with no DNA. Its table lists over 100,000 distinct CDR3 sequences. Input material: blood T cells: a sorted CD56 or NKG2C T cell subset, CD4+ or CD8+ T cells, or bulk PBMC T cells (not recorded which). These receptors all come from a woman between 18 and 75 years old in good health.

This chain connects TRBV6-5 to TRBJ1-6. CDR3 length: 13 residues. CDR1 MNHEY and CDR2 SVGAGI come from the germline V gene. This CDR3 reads CASSYSGGGPLHF.

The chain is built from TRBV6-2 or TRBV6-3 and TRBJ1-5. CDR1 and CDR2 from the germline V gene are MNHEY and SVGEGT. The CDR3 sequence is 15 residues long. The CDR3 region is CASSLGWPKNQPQHF.

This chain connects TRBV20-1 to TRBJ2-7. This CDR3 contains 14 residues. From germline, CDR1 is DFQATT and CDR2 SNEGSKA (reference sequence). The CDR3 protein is CSARDFSITYEQYF.

The CDR3 sequence is CASSQTPSGAGTGELFF. This chain uses TRBV4-3 with TRBJ2-2; TCRdb returns TRBD1, unconfirmable since there is no DNA. This CDR3 contains 17 residues. Germline V CDR1 and CDR2: LGHNA, YSLEER.

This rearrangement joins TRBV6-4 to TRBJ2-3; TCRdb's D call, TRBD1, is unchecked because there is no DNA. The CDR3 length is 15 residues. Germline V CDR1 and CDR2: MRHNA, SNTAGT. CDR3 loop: CASAQGDHSTDTQYF.

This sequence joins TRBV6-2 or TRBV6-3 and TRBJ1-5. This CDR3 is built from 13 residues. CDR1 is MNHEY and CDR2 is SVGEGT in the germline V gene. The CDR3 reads CASSDGSPTAQHF.

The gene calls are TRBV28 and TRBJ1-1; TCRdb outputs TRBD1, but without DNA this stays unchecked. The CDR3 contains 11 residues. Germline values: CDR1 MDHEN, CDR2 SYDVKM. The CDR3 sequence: CAGGGNTEAFF.